This T cell receptor (beta chain) was documented in a study of monozygotic twins with inflammatory bowel disease. Generation of cDNA took place in eight separate reactions per sample. UMIs were attached via template switching, each with a 6-nucleotide sample barcode. From its re-call of the 5' RACE reads, TCRdb lists each CDR3 protein once, without DNA. The sample includes 350,000 to 500,000 distinct CDR3 sequences. Points from the study as a whole: The authors could not tell different T cell subtypes apart. Reduced clonotype sharing with other individuals was observed in IBD patients relative to healthy twins, especially with disease activity.

CDR1 and CDR2 from the germline V gene are SGHDT and YYEEEE. This CDR3 has 17 residues. With regard to this clonotype: Its antigen is not known.

The source of this sequence is a human donor with ulcerative colitis or Crohn's disease, or a healthy co-twin of an affected twin (not recorded which). The sequenced sample was blood. J is TRBJ2-1 and V is TRBV5-6. CDR3 residues: CASSFRSGRGSYNEQFF.